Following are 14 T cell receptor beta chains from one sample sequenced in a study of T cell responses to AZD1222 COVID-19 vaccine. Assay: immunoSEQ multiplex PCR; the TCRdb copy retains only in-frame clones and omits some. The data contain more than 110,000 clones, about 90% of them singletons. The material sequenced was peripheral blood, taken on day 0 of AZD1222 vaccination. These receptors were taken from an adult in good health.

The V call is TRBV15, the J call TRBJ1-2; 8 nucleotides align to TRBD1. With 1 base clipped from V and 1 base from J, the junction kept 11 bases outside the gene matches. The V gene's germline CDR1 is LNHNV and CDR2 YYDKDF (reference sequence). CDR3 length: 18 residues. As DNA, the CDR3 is TGTGCCACCAGCAGAGCTTATTCCTGGGACAGGCATAACTATGGCTACACCTTC. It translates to CATSRAYSWDRHNYGYTF.

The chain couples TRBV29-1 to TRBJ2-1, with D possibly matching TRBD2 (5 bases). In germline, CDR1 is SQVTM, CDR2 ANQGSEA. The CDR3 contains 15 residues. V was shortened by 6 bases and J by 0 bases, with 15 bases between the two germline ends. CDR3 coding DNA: TGCAGCGTCCCCGGAGCGGTTGGCTCCTACAATGAGCAGTTCTTC. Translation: CSVPGAVGSYNEQFF.

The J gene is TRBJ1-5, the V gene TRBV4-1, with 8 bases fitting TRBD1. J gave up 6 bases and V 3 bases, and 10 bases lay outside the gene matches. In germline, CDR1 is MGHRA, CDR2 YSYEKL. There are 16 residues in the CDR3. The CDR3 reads CASSHSWTGLSQPQHF. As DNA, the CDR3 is TGCGCCAGCAGCCATTCCTGGACAGGGCTGAGTCAGCCCCAGCATTTT.

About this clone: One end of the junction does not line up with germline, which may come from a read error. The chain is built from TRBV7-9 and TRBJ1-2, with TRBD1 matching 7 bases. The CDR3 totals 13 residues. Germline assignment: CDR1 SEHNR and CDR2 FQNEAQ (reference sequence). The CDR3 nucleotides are TGTGCCAGCAGCTCTGGGACAGCCCCACAGTATGCCTTC. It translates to CASSSGTAPQYAF.

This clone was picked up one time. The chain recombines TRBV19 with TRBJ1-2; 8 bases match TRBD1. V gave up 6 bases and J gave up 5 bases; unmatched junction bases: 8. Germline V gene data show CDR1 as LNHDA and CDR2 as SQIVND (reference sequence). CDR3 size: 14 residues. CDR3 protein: CASRGTGREYGYTF. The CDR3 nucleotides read TGTGCCAGTAGGGGGACAGGAAGGGAGTATGGCTACACCTTC.

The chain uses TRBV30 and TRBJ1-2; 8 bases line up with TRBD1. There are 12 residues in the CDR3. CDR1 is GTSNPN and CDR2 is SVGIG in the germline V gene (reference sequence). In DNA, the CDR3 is TGTGCTCGGGACAGGAGGGGATGGGGCTACACCTTC. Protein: CARDRRGWGYTF.

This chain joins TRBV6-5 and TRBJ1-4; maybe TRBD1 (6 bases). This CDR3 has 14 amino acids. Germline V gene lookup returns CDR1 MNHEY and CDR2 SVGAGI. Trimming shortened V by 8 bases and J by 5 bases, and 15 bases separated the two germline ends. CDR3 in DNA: TGTGCCAGCCGCGAGGGGGGGCGCAATGAAAAACTGTTTTTT. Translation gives CASREGGRNEKLFF.

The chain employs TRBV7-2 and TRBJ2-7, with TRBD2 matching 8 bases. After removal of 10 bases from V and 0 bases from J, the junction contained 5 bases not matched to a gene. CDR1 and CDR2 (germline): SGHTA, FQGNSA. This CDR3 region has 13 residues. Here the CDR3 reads CATAGGSSYEQYF. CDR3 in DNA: TGTGCCACCGCGGGAGGTAGCTCCTACGAGCAGTACTTC.

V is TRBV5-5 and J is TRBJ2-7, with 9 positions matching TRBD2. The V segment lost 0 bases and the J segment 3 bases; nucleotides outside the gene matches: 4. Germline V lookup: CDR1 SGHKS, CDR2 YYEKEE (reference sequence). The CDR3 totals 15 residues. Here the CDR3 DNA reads TGTGCCAGCAGCTTGGTGGTTAGCGGGAGCTACGAGCAGTACTTC. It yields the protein CASSLVVSGSYEQYF.

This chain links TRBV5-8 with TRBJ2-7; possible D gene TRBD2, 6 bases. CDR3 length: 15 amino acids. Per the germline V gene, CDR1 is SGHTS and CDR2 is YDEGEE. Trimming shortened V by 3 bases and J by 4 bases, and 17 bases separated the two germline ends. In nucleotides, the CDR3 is TGTGCCAGCAGCTGGAGGGACTCCCGAGAGTACGAGCAGTACTTC. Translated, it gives CASSWRDSREYEQYF. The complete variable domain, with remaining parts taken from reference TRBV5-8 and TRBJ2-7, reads EAGVTQSPTHLIKTRGQQATLRCSPISGHTSVYWYQQALGLGLQFLLWYDEGEERNRGNFPPRFSGRQFPNYSSELNVNALELEDSALYLCASSWRDSREYEQYFGPGTRLTVT.

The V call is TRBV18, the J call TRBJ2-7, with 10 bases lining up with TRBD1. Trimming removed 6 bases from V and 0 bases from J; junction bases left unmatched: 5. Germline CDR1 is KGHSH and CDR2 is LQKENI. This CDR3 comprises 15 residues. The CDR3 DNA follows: TGTGCCAGCTCGAAGGGGACAGGGGTCTCCTACGAGCAGTACTTC. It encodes CASSKGTGVSYEQYF.

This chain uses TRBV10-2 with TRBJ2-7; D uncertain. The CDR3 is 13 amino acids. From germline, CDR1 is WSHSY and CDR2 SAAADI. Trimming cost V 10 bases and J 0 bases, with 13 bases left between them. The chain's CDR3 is CATATEFSYEQYF. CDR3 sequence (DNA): TGCGCCACCGCTACAGAGTTCTCCTACGAGCAGTACTTC.

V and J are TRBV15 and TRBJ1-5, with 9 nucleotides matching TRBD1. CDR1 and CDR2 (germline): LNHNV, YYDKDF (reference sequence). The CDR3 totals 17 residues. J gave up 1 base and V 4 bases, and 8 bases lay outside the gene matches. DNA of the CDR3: TGTGCCACCAGCACGGTACAGGGGGCTAGAAGCAATCAGCCCCAGCATTTT. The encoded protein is CATSTVQGARSNQPQHF.

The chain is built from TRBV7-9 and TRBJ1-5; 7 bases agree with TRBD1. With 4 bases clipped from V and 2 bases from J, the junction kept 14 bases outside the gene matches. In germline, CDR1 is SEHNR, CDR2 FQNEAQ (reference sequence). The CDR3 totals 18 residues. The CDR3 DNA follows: TGTGCCAGCAGCTCTGACAGGGAACGGGGTTGGGGCAATCAGCCCCAGCATTTT. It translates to CASSSDRERGWGNQPQHF.